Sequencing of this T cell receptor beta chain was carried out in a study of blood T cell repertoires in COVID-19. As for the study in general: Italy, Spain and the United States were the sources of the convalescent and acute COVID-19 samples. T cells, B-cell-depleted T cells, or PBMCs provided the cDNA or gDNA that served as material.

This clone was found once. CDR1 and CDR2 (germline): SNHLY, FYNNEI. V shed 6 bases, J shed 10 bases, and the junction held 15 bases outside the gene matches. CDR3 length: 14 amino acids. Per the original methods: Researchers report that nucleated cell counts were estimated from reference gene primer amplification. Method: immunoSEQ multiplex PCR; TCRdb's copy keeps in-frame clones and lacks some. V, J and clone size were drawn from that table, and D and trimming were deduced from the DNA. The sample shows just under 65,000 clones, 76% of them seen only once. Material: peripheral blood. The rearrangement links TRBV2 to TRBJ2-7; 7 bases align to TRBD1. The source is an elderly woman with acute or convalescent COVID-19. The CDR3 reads CASRQGSEIEEQYF. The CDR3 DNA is TGTGCCAGCAGACAGGGGTCCGAAATAGAGGAACAGTACTTC.